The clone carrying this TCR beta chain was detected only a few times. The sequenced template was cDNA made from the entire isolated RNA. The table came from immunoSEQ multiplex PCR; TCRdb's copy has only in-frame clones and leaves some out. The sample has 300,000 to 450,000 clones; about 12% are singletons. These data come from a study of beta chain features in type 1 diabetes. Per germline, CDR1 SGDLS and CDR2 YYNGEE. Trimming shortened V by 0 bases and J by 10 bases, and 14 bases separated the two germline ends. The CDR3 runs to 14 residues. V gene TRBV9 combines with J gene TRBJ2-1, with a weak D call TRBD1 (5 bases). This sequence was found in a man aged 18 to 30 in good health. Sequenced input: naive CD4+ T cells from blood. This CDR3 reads CASSVGVGPGEQFF. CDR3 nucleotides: TGTGCCAGCAGCGTAGGCGTGGGGCCGGGCGAGCAGTTCTTC. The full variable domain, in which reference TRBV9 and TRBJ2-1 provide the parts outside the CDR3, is DSGVTQTPKHLITATGQRVTLRCSPRSGDLSVYWYQQSLDQGLQFLIQYYNGEERAKGNILERFSAQQFPDLHSELNLSSLELGDSALYFCASSVGVGPGEQFFGPGTRLTVL.